Each of the 27 T cell receptor beta chains below was sequenced from the same sample in a study of cytomegalovirus exposure and HLA in healthy donors. The PCR employed 60 Vbeta primers together with 13 Jbeta primers. Clones were read by immunoSEQ multiplex PCR, and TCRdb kept only the in-frame ones, dropping some. The data contain roughly 130,000 clones, 74% of them singletons. The specimen was PBMCs. The receptors stem from a woman aged 45-60 years in good health and CMV-seropositive.

This chain connects TRBV27 to TRBJ2-7; a possible D gene is TRBD2 (6 bases). Per the germline V gene, CDR1 is MNHEY and CDR2 is SMNVEV (reference sequence). This CDR3 spans 16 amino acids. Trimming removed 1 base at V and 0 bases at J, with 13 bases between. The CDR3 coding sequence is TGTGCCAGCAGTTTATTTGGGGAGGTCGGCTCCTACGAGCAGTACTTC. Translated: CASSLFGEVGSYEQYF.

This clone was found a few times. The CDR3 nucleotides read TGTGCCAGCAGTGAAGAGCGGGCCCTCCATGAGCAGTTCTTC. It is translated as CASSEERALHEQFF. The genes are TRBV2 and TRBJ2-1, with a tentative D call TRBD2 (6 bases). The CDR3 spans 14 residues. Trimming left V 1 base short and J 8 bases short, with 12 bases between. CDR1 is SNHLY and CDR2 is FYNNEI in the germline V gene.

The rearrangement links TRBV19 to TRBJ1-3; TRBD1 is a possible D gene (6 bases). The germline CDR1 and CDR2 sequences are LNHDA and SQIVND (reference sequence). The length of the CDR3 is 16 residues. The V end was cut by 7 bases, the J end by 4 bases, with 20 bases between. The CDR3 region has the DNA TGTGCCAGTACTAGGGGCCCCCCAGGGGCGGGAAACACCATATATTTT. Protein product: CASTRGPPGAGNTIYF.

The V call is TRBV6-4, the J call TRBJ1-4; no firm D call. The CDR3 runs to 13 residues. V was clipped by 8 bases and J by 4 bases, with 11 bases between them. CDR1 is MRHNA, CDR2 SNTAGT, per germline. CDR3 in amino acids: CASLGMGNEKLFF. DNA of the CDR3: TGTGCCAGCCTCGGGATGGGTAATGAAAAACTGTTTTTT.

V usage is TRBV19 and J usage is TRBJ1-6; the D is unclear. This CDR3 is built from 14 residues. The V end lost 4 bases, the J end lost 5 bases, and 9 bases lay between the germline ends. CDR1 and CDR2 (germline): LNHDA, SQIVND (reference sequence). The CDR3 region has the DNA TGTGCCAGTAGTAACGACGGGAATAATTCACCCCTCCACTTT. This sequence encodes CASSNDGNNSPLHF.

The chain recombines TRBV5-6 with TRBJ2-2, with TRBD2 matching 14 bases. The CDR3 loop spans 18 amino acids. From germline, CDR1 is SGHDT and CDR2 YYEEEE. V was pared by 2 bases and J by 2 bases, with 5 bases of the junction left unmatched. In DNA form, the CDR3 reads TGTGCCAGCAGCTTTCCGACTAGCGGGGGGGTTAACACCGGGGAGCTGTTTTTT. Its translation is CASSFPTSGGVNTGELFF.

The V and J genes are TRBV19 and TRBJ2-5; 8 positions agree with TRBD1. The CDR3 loop spans 15 amino acids. V shed 5 bases, J shed 3 bases, and the junction held 8 bases outside the gene matches. Germline CDR1 LNHDA, CDR2 SQIVND (reference sequence). CDR3 bases: TGTGCCAGTAGTCCCCGGACGACAGGGGAAGAGACCCAGTACTTC. It specifies CASSPRTTGEETQYF. The variable domain in full, with the rest retrieved from reference TRBV19 and TRBJ2-5, is DGGITQSPKYLFRKEGQNVTLSCEQNLNHDAMYWYRQDPGQGLRLIYYSQIVNDFQKGDIAEGYSVSREKKESFPLTVTSAQKNPTAFYLCASSPRTTGEETQYFGPGTRLLVL.

This rearrangement joins TRBV5-4 to TRBJ1-4; D ambiguous. The CDR3 has 12 amino acids. Germline CDR1 is SGHNT and CDR2 is YYREEE (reference sequence). The germline V and J ends were trimmed by 1 base and 5 bases, with 3 bases remaining between them. CDR3 sequence: CASSLRNEKLFF. The CDR3 DNA reads as TGTGCCAGCAGCTTGCGGAATGAAAAACTGTTTTTT.

The chain carries TRBV5-1 and TRBJ2-5, with 7 bases identical to TRBD1. J was trimmed by 1 base and V by 0 bases; bases with no gene match: 3. Germline CDR1 and CDR2: SGHRS and YFSETQ. The CDR3 is made up of 15 amino acids. The CDR3 spells CASSLVPGGQETQYF. The CDR3 DNA sequence: TGCGCCAGCAGCTTGGTACCAGGGGGCCAAGAGACCCAGTACTTC.

This chain links TRBV11-3 with TRBJ2-7; perhaps TRBD2 as D (6 bases). Trimming shortened V by 1 base and J by 7 bases, and 11 bases separated the two germline ends. The CDR3 has 13 residues. The germline gives CDR1 SGHNT, CDR2 YENEEA. The chain's CDR3 is CASSLVVSGEQYF. CDR3 nucleotides: TGTGCCAGCAGCTTAGTCGTTAGCGGAGAGCAGTACTTC.

V is TRBV30 and J is TRBJ1-1; 7 nucleotides agree with TRBD1. The junction had 11 bases not matched to a gene; V was cut back by 8 bases and J by 5 bases. The CDR3 totals 13 residues. Looked up from germline, CDR1 is GTSNPN and CDR2 is SVGIG (reference sequence). CDR3 nucleotide sequence: TGTGCCGGAGTGACAGGGCGGAGTACTGAAGCTTTCTTT. This sequence encodes CAGVTGRSTEAFF.

The CDR3 region has the DNA TGTGCCAGCAGCTTAGCGCGCGGAAACACCATATATTTT. This encodes CASSLARGNTIYF. V and J are TRBV7-2 and TRBJ1-3, with D unclear. V was trimmed by 0 bases and J by 4 bases, leaving 4 bases between them. The CDR3 extends over 13 amino acids. Germline CDR1 reads SGHTA; CDR2 reads FQGNSA.

On this clone itself: This specimen includes other DNA sequences encoding the same CDR3. The V gene is TRBV7-2, the J gene TRBJ2-7; a possible D gene is TRBD2 (6 bases). This CDR3 is built from 15 residues. V lost 1 base to trimming and J lost 0 bases, with 10 bases between them. Germline assignment: CDR1 SGHTA and CDR2 FQGNSA. The CDR3 loop is CASSLEGLSSYEQYF. CDR3 in DNA: TGTGCCAGCAGCTTAGAGGGACTGAGCTCCTACGAGCAGTACTTC.

The chain is built from TRBV5-4 and TRBJ1-4; possibly TRBD1 for D (6 bases). CDR1 and CDR2 (germline): SGHNT, YYREEE (reference sequence). There are 16 residues in the CDR3. V was cut by 2 bases and J by 0 bases, with 11 bases left in between. The CDR3 sequence is CASSFTGSATNEKLFF. The CDR3 bases are TGTGCCAGCAGCTTTACAGGGTCTGCAACTAATGAAAAACTGTTTTTT.

Comments on this clone: Other DNA sequences from this sample encode an identical CDR3 as well. The chain employs TRBV15 and TRBJ2-3; tentative D call: TRBD2 (5 bases). This CDR3 region has 13 residues. Germline V CDR1 and CDR2: LNHNV, YYDKDF (reference sequence). Trimming stripped 0 bases from V and 5 bases from J, with 6 bases between. The CDR3 DNA is TGTGCCACCAGCAGAGATCGGGGAGATACGCAGTATTTT. Amino acids: CATSRDRGDTQYF.

The chain recombines TRBV5-6 with TRBJ2-3; 7 nucleotides line up with TRBD2. The CDR3 extends over 15 amino acids. V was clipped by 1 base and J by 2 bases; unmatched bases: 4. Looked up from germline, CDR1 is SGHDT and CDR2 is YYEEEE. The CDR3 DNA follows: TGTGCCAGCAGCTTGTGGGGGGGAGTCACAGATACGCAGTATTTT. It yields the protein CASSLWGGVTDTQYF.

This clone was seen more than once but under ten times. The gene calls are TRBV7-6 and TRBJ2-7, with 10 nucleotides matching TRBD2. Germline loops: CDR1 SGHVS, CDR2 FNYEAQ. The CDR3 contains 15 residues. J gave up 6 bases and V 1 base, and 6 bases lay outside the gene matches. CDR3 coding DNA: TGTGCCAGCAGCTTAGGGTCTAGCGGGGGAGGCGAGCAGTACTTC. It encodes CASSLGSSGGGEQYF. Drawing the rest from reference TRBV7-6 and TRBJ2-7, the complete variable domain is GAGVSQSPRYKVTKRGQDVALRCDPISGHVSLYWYRQALGQGPEFLTYFNYEAQQDKSGLPNDRFSAERPEGSISTLTIQRTEQRDSAMYRCASSLGSSGGGEQYFGPGTRLTVT.

A word on this clone: The same CDR3 also results from other DNA sequences found in this sample. The CDR3 reads CASSEWGLAGSPWKFF. The CDR3 DNA follows: TGCGCCAGCAGCGAATGGGGACTAGCGGGGAGCCCGTGGAAGTTCTTC. The chain carries TRBV5-1 and TRBJ2-1, with 13 bases that match TRBD2. V was clipped by 4 bases and J by 14 bases; unmatched bases: 15. This CDR3 spans 16 amino acids. Germline V lookup: CDR1 SGHRS, CDR2 YFSETQ.

In this sample, this clone turned up a few times. This sequence joins TRBV19 and TRBJ2-1; D is possibly TRBD1 (5 bases). Looked up from germline, CDR1 is LNHDA and CDR2 is SQIVND (reference sequence). V was pared by 4 bases and J by 5 bases, with 12 bases between. The CDR3 is 14 residues long. The CDR3 region is CASSTNLGDNEQFF. CDR3 in DNA: TGTGCCAGTAGTACAAATCTAGGGGACAATGAGCAGTTCTTC.

The genes are TRBV7-9 and TRBJ2-7, with unresolved D. The CDR3 length is 11 residues. V was pared by 5 bases and J by 2 bases, with 4 bases between. Looked up from germline, CDR1 is SEHNR and CDR2 is FQNEAQ (reference sequence). The CDR3 DNA reads TGTGCCAGCAGCCTAACCTACGAGCAGTACTTC. Its translation: CASSLTYEQYF. Full variable domain (rest looked up from reference TRBV7-9 and TRBJ2-7): DTGVSQNPRHKITKRGQNVTFRCDPISEHNRLYWYRQTLGQGPEFLTYFQNEAQLEKSRLLSDRFSAERPKGSFSTLEIQRTEQGDSAMYLCASSLTYEQYFGPGTRLTVT.

V is TRBV6-5 and J is TRBJ1-2; 7 positions match TRBD1. This CDR3 is 13 amino acids long. Germline CDR1 MNHEY, CDR2 SVGAGI. With 6 bases clipped from V and 5 bases from J, the junction kept 6 bases outside the gene matches. CDR3 DNA: TGTGCCAGCAGGATTACGGGACAGTATGGCTACACCTTC. Translation gives CASRITGQYGYTF.

V usage is TRBV12-1 and J usage is TRBJ1-4. TRBV12-1 is annotated as a pseudogene. This CDR3 is 17 amino acids long. CDR3 bases: TGTGCCAGCAGCTTTCATGAGGTAGACGGGGATAGTGAAAAACTGTTTTTT. This sequence encodes CASSFHEVDGDSEKLFF.

This clone has only one observation. The sample holds other DNA sequences that translate to the same CDR3. V gene TRBV25-1 combines with J gene TRBJ1-2; possibly TRBD1 for D (6 bases). CDR1 MGHDK and CDR2 SYGVNS come from the germline V gene. The CDR3 covers 14 residues. V was pared by 1 base and J by 4 bases, with 10 bases between. The DNA for the CDR3 is TGTGCCAGCAGTGAATCCAGGGGCATCTATGGCTACACCTTC. It codes for CASSESRGIYGYTF.

The rearrangement joins TRBV6-6 to TRBJ1-1, with D maybe TRBD1 (5 bases). The CDR3 length is 14 residues. CDR1 is MNHNY, CDR2 SVGAGI, per germline (reference sequence). V gave up 7 bases and J gave up 0 bases, with 12 bases separating them. The CDR3 coding sequence is TGTGCCAGCAATGTATTGGACATGAACACTGAAGCTTTCTTT. Residues: CASNVLDMNTEAFF.

The chain carries TRBV28 and TRBJ1-2, with TRBD1 as a possible D gene (5 bases). In germline, CDR1 is MDHEN, CDR2 SYDVKM. V was pared by 3 bases and J by 7 bases, with 15 bases between. This CDR3 is built from 14 residues. The CDR3 bases are TGTGCCAGCAGTTTTACAGGCAGGGCTGCTGGCTACACCTTC. This translates into CASSFTGRAAGYTF.

The chain employs TRBV12-2 and TRBJ1-6; the table calls TRBD1, which could not be checked here. TRBV12-2 is given as a pseudogene. This CDR3 comprises 17 residues. The CDR3 region has the DNA TGTGCAAGCGCGTACAGGGTGCTTTGCTCCTATAATTCACCCCTCCACTTT. It specifies CASAYRVLCSYNSPLHF.

The V and J genes are TRBV2 and TRBJ1-4, with 9 bases identical to TRBD1. The CDR3 extends over 12 amino acids. Germline V gene lookup returns CDR1 SNHLY and CDR2 FYNNEI. Germline trimming cut 6 bases from V and 13 bases from J; bases unmatched to any gene: 6. The CDR3, as DNA: TGTGCCAGCAGGGGGGACAGGGTAGTACTGTTTTTT. Translating it yields CASRGDRVVLFF. The variable domain in full, with the rest retrieved from reference TRBV2 and TRBJ1-4, is EPEVTQTPSHQVTQMGQEVILRCVPISNHLYFYWYRQILGQKVEFLVSFYNNEISEKSEIFDDQFSVERPDGSNFTLKIRSTKLEDSAMYFCASRGDRVVLFFGSGTQLSVL.